The clone carrying this TCR beta chain was observed a handful of times. Germline V gene sequence: CDR1 WSHSY, CDR2 SAAADI. The CDR3 sequence is 15 residues long. The germline V and J ends were trimmed by 2 bases and 4 bases, with 11 bases remaining between them. As processed by the authors: The authors estimated nucleated cell counts from reference gene primer amplification. Some clones are missing from TCRdb's copy, which holds only in-frame ones; the method was immunoSEQ multiplex PCR. Clone size and the V and J calls come from that table; the DNA yielded D and trimming. The sample yields 250,000 or so clones, around nine tenths seen once. The record originates from a study of blood T cell repertoires in COVID-19. As for the study in general: Specimens from acute and convalescent COVID-19 originated in the United States, Italy and Spain. The cDNA or gDNA used as material had been derived from T cells, B-cell-depleted T cells, or PBMCs.

This receptor was taken from a man aged 30 to 39 with COVID-19, enrolled during active disease. V is TRBV10-2 and J is TRBJ2-2; a weak D match, TRBD2 (5 bases). The sequenced sample consisted of peripheral blood. CDR3 amino acids: CASSEVEVGTGELFF. The CDR3 DNA follows: TGCGCCAGCAGTGAGGTGGAGGTGGGCACCGGGGAGCTGTTTTTT.